These 21 T cell receptor beta chains came from one sample sequenced in a study of blood T cell repertoires in COVID-19. Data came from immunoSEQ multiplex PCR; TCRdb stores just in-frame clones and leaves some out. The table shows 250,000 to 350,000 clones, with 70% to 90% occurring only once. The sample consisted of PBMCs or T cells enriched from blood (not recorded which). All receptors come from a woman younger than 30 who had recovered from COVID-19.

The rearrangement uses TRBV10-3 and TRBJ2-6; perhaps TRBD2 as D (5 bases). Germline V gene sequence: CDR1 ENHRY, CDR2 SYGVKD. The CDR3 runs 16 residues. V gave up 5 bases and J gave up 0 bases, with 11 bases separating them. The CDR3 DNA follows: TGTGCCATCAGTTTCGACGGAGGCTCTGGGGCCAACGTCCTGACTTTC. Translation: CAISFDGGSGANVLTF.

V is TRBV9 and J is TRBJ2-1; TRBD2 matches 8 bases. Trimming cost V 2 bases and J 4 bases; bases outside gene matches: 8. CDR1 SGDLS and CDR2 YYNGEE come from the germline V gene. This CDR3 region has 16 residues. The DNA of the CDR3 is TGTGCCAGCAGCGTTGGCGGGCGGGGGGAGTACAATGAGCAGTTCTTC. It is translated as CASSVGGRGEYNEQFF.

The chain is built from TRBV3-1 (or the pseudogene TRBV3-2) and TRBJ2-1, with TRBD1 matching 8 bases. The CDR3 runs 19 residues. Unmatched junction bases numbered 11, after V lost 1 base and J lost 0 bases. From germline, CDR1 is LGHDT and CDR2 YNNKEL (reference sequence). CDR3 region: CASSQARLRDRLSYNEQFF. The DNA of the CDR3 is TGTGCCAGCAGCCAAGCACGACTCCGGGACAGGCTCTCCTACAATGAGCAGTTCTTC.

This chain joins TRBV19 and TRBJ1-1; a weak D match, TRBD1 (6 bases). Germline values: CDR1 LNHDA, CDR2 SQIVND (reference sequence). Trimming stripped 6 bases from V and 5 bases from J, with 13 bases between. This CDR3 comprises 13 residues. CDR3 nucleotide sequence: TGTGCCAGTAGGATAATGGGACAAACTGAAGCTTTCTTT. This sequence encodes CASRIMGQTEAFF. The whole variable domain, remainder taken from reference TRBV19 and TRBJ1-1, is DGGITQSPKYLFRKEGQNVTLSCEQNLNHDAMYWYRQDPGQGLRLIYYSQIVNDFQKGDIAEGYSVSREKKESFPLTVTSAQKNPTAFYLCASRIMGQTEAFFGQGTRLTVV.

V gene TRBV29-1 combines with J gene TRBJ2-6, with 8 bases fitting TRBD1. CDR1 SQVTM and CDR2 ANQGSEA come from the germline V gene. The ends lost 2 bases at V and 16 bases at J; junction bases unmatched: 10. The CDR3 length is 13 residues. This CDR3 reads CSVEQAGTGKLTF. The CDR3 region has the DNA TGCAGCGTTGAACAAGCCGGGACAGGAAAACTGACTTTC.

The genes are TRBV4-2 and TRBJ2-1; weak D call: TRBD2 (5 bases). The CDR3 runs 15 residues. With 1 base removed from V and 10 bases from J, the gap between germline ends came to 17 bases. CDR1 is LGHNA and CDR2 is YNFKEQ in the germline V gene. The CDR3 nucleotides are TGTGCCAGCAGCCAAGCCAGCCGGCTAGCCGGCGAGCAGTTCTTC. Translating it yields CASSQASRLAGEQFF.

The chain recombines TRBV12-3 or TRBV12-4 with TRBJ1-1, with D possibly matching TRBD1 (5 bases). The V and J ends lost 3 bases and 3 bases respectively, with 8 bases between them. This CDR3 contains 13 residues. The CDR3 loop reads CASSFGTDTEAFF. CDR3 DNA sequence: TGTGCCAGCAGTTTTGGGACTGACACTGAAGCTTTCTTT.

This chain connects TRBV25-1 to TRBJ2-3; D might be TRBD2 (5 bases). The CDR3 consists of 15 residues. With 4 bases removed from V and 0 bases from J, the gap between germline ends came to 11 bases. Germline values: CDR1 MGHDK, CDR2 SYGVNS. The CDR3 DNA sequence: TGTGCCAGCAGTGCAAGCGGTAGCAGCACAGATACGCAGTATTTT. Its protein product is CASSASGSSTDTQYF.

This chain links TRBV12-5 with TRBJ2-1; 7 nucleotides match TRBD2. This CDR3 is built from 19 residues. Trimming cost V 3 bases and J 2 bases; bases outside gene matches: 16. Germline V gives CDR1 LGHNT, CDR2 FRNRAP. The CDR3 nucleotides are TGTGCTAGTGGTTTCCTTGGGTTGGGGGGGACTACAGCCTACAATGAGCAGTTCTTC. Translated: CASGFLGLGGTTAYNEQFF.

This clone was counted only a few times. The chain employs TRBV30 and TRBJ2-7; D is unclear. The germline V and J ends were trimmed by 0 bases and 7 bases, with 13 bases remaining between them. CDR1 and CDR2 (germline): GTSNPN, SVGIG (reference sequence). This CDR3 has 13 residues. Here the CDR3 DNA reads TGTGCCTGGAGTGTACCTCCGGCGCGGGAGCAGTACTTC. Protein: CAWSVPPAREQYF. Based on the CDR3 plus reference TRBV30 and TRBJ2-7, the full variable domain is SQTIHQWPATLVQPVGSPLSLECTVEGTSNPNLYWYRQAAGRGLQLLFYSVGIGQISSEVPQNLSASRPQDRQFILSSKKLLLSDSGFYLCAWSVPPAREQYFGPGTRLTVT.

This clone was seen just once. The chain couples TRBV12-3 or TRBV12-4 to TRBJ2-1; D is perhaps TRBD2 (6 bases). There are 13 residues in the CDR3. V lost 5 bases, J lost 7 bases, and 12 bases lay in between. The CDR3 DNA is TGTGCCAGCAGTGGTGGGGGGATAAATGAGCAGTTCTTC. Translated: CASSGGGINEQFF.

V and J are TRBV3-1 (or the pseudogene TRBV3-2) and TRBJ2-1; TRBD2 agrees at 7 bases. The CDR3 contains 15 residues. The V segment lost 2 bases and the J segment 8 bases; nucleotides outside the gene matches: 9. Germline V gene lookup returns CDR1 LGHDT and CDR2 YNNKEL (reference sequence). The CDR3 DNA follows: TGTGCCAGCAGCCAAAATTTAGCGGGCCCGGATGAGCAGTTCTTC. Protein product: CASSQNLAGPDEQFF.

This chain uses TRBV4-1 with TRBJ1-2; D is possibly TRBD1 (5 bases). From germline, CDR1 is MGHRA and CDR2 YSYEKL. CDR3 size: 17 residues. Trimming removed 6 bases from V and 6 bases from J, with 26 bases in between. This CDR3 is CASSSIGGRPMDDGYTF. The CDR3 DNA sequence: TGCGCCAGCAGTTCTATCGGGGGACGCCCAATGGATGATGGCTACACCTTC.

Points on this clone: A read error may produce the germline difference seen at one junction end. This chain links TRBV30 with TRBJ1-6; possibly TRBD1 for D (5 bases). Germline V gene lookup returns CDR1 GTSNPN and CDR2 SVGIG (reference sequence). The CDR3 extends over 13 amino acids. The DNA for the CDR3 is TGTGCCTGGAGTTGGACACCTAATGCACCCCTCCACTTT. This translates into CAWSWTPNAPLHF.

This chain uses TRBV5-1 with TRBJ1-3; the D gene is possibly TRBD1 (6 bases). Trimming took 3 bases from V and 2 from J, leaving 15 bases between them. The CDR3 length is 16 residues. Germline loops: CDR1 SGHRS, CDR2 YFSETQ. CDR3: CASSSNTGFAGNTIYF. Here the CDR3 DNA reads TGCGCCAGCAGCTCTAATACAGGGTTTGCTGGAAACACCATATATTTT.

CDR3: CASSASGEAFF. Here the CDR3 DNA reads TGTGCCAGCAGTGCGAGCGGTGAAGCTTTCTTT. The genes are TRBV25-1 and TRBJ1-1; D remains unclear. With 4 bases removed from V and 7 bases from J, the gap between germline ends came to 7 bases. This CDR3 has 11 residues. Germline values: CDR1 MGHDK, CDR2 SYGVNS.

Concerning this clone itself: The sample contains more than one DNA sequence encoding this CDR3. The chain combines TRBV30 with TRBJ1-2; no firm D call. Trimming removed 3 bases from V and 4 bases from J, with 6 bases in between. Germline CDR1 is GTSNPN and CDR2 is SVGIG (reference sequence). CDR3 length: 11 residues. The CDR3 loop is CAWSGGYGYTF. The CDR3 DNA sequence: TGTGCCTGGAGCGGTGGCTATGGCTACACCTTC.

The chain is built from TRBV2 and TRBJ2-7; D is undetermined. The CDR3 has 11 amino acids. CDR1 and CDR2 (germline): SNHLY, FYNNEI. With 11 bases removed from V and 5 bases from J, the gap between germline ends came to 13 bases. The CDR3 spells CAGETEHEQYF. CDR3 bases: TGTGCCGGCGAAACAGAGCACGAGCAGTACTTC.

The rearrangement uses TRBV30 and TRBJ1-3; TRBD1 aligns across 7 bases. CDR3 length equals 15 residues. The V and J ends lost 1 base and 0 bases, in that order; junction bases with no gene match: 3. CDR1 GTSNPN and CDR2 SVGIG come from the germline V gene (reference sequence). CDR3 protein: CAWSDRGFSGNTIYF. CDR3 nucleotide sequence: TGTGCCTGGAGTGACAGGGGTTTCTCTGGAAACACCATATATTTT.

The chain uses TRBV18 and TRBJ1-3; D not certain. V was pared by 5 bases and J by 3 bases, with 20 bases between. The CDR3 totals 17 residues. The germline V gene encodes CDR1 KGHSH and CDR2 LQKENI. CDR3 coding DNA: TGTGCCAGCTCATCTCGTTCGGGAGGGTTCAATGGAAACACCATATATTTT. Residues: CASSSRSGGFNGNTIYF. Full variable domain (remainder filled in from reference TRBV18 and TRBJ1-3): NAGVMQNPRHLVRRRGQEARLRCSPMKGHSHVYWYRQLPEEGLKFMVYLQKENIIDESGMPKERFSAEFPKEGPSILRIQQVVRGDSAAYFCASSSRSGGFNGNTIYFGEGSWLTVV.

V is TRBV7-9 and J is TRBJ2-3, with TRBD1 matching 9 bases. Losses at the gene ends were 3 bases for V and 7 bases for J; bases not matched to a gene: 14. Germline V gene lookup returns CDR1 SEHNR and CDR2 FQNEAQ (reference sequence). The CDR3 length is 17 residues. The chain's CDR3 is CASSFRTGAAEGYTQYF. DNA for the CDR3: TGTGCCAGCAGCTTCCGGACAGGGGCCGCGGAAGGATATACGCAGTATTTT.